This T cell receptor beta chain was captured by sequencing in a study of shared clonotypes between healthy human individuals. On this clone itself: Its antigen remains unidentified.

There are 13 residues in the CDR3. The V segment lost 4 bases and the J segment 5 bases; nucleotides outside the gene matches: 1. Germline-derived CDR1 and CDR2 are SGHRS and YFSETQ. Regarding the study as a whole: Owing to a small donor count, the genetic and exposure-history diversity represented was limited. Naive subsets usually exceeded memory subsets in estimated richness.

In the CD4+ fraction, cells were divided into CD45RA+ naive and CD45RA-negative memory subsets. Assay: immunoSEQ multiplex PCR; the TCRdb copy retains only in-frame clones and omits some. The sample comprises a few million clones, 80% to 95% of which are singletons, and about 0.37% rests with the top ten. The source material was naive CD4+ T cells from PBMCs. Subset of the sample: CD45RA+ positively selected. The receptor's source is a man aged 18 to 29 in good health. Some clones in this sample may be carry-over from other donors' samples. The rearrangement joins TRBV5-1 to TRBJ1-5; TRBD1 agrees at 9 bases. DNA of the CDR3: TGCGCCAGCAGCCGACAGGGGGATCAGCCCCAGCATTTT. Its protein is CASSRQGDQPQHF.